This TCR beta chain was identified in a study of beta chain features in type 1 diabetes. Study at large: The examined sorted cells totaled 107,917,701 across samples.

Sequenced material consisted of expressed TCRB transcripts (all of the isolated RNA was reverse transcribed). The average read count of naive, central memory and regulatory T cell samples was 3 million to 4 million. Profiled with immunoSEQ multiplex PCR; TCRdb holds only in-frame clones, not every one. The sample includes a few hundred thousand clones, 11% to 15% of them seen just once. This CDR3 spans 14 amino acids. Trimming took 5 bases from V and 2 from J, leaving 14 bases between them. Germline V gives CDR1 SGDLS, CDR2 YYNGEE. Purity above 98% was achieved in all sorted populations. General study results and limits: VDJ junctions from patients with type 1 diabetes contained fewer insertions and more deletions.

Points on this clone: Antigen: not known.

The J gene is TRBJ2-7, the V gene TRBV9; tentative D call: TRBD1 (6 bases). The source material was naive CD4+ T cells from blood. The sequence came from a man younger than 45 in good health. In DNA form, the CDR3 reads TGTGCCAGCAGAGATGGACAGTCAACCTACGAGCAGTACTTC. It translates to CASRDGQSTYEQYF.